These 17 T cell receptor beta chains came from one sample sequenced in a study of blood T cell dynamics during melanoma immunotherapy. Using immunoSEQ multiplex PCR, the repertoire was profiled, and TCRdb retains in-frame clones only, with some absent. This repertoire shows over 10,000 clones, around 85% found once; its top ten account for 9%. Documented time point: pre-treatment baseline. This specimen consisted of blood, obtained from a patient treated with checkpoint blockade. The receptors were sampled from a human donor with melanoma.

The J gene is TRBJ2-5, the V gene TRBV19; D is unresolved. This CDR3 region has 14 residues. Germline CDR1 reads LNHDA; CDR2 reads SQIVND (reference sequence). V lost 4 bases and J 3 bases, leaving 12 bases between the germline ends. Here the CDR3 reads CASSKNSKKETQYF. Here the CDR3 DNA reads TGTGCCAGTAGTAAGAACAGCAAAAAAGAGACCCAGTACTTC.

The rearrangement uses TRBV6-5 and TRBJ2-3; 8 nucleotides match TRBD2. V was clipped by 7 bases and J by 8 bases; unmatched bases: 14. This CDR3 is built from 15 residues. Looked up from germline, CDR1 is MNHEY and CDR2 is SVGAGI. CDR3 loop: CASTHEGGRRGTQYF. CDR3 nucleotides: TGTGCCAGCACACACGAGGGCGGGAGGAGGGGTACGCAGTATTTT.

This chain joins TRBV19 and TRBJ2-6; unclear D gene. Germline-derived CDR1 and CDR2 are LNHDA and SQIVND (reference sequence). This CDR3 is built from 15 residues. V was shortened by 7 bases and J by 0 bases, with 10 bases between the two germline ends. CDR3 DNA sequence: TGTGCCAGTAAAGTAGACTTCTCTGGGGCCAACGTCCTGACTTTC. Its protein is CASKVDFSGANVLTF.

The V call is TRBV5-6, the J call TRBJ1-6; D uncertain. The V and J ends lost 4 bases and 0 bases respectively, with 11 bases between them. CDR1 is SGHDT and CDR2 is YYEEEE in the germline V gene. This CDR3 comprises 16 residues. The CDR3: CASSNNWDSYNSPLHF. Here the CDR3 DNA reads TGTGCCAGCAGCAATAACTGGGACTCCTATAATTCACCCCTCCACTTT.

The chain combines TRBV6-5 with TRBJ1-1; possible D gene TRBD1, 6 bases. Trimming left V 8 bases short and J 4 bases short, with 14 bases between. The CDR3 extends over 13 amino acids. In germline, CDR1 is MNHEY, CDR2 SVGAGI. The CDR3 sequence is CASRVGGATEAFF. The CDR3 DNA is TGTGCCAGCCGGGTAGGGGGTGCCACTGAAGCTTTCTTT.

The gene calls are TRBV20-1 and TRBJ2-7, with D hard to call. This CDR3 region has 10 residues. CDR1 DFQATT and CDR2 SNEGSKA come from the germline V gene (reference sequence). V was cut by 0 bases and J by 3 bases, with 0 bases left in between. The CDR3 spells CSARDYEQYF. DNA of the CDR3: TGCAGTGCTAGAGACTACGAGCAGTACTTC.

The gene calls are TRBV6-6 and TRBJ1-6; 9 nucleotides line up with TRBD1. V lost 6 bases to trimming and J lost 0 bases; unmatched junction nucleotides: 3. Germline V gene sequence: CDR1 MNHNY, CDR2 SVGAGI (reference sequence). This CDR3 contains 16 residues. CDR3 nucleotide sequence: TGTGCCAGCAGGGGGGACAGGGTCTCCTATAATTCACCCCTCCACTTT. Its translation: CASRGDRVSYNSPLHF.

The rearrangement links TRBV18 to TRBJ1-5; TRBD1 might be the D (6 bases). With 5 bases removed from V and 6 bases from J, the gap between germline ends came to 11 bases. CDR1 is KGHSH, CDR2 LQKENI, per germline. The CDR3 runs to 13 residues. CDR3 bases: TGTGCCAGCTCAGGGGGCGGCGGTCAGCCCCAGCATTTT. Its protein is CASSGGGGQPQHF.

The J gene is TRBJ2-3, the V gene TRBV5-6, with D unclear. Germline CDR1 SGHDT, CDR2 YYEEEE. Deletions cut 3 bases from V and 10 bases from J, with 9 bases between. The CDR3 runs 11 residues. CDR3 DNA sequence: TGTGCCAGCAGCTCTTCCGTGGCGCAGTATTTT. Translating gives CASSSSVAQYF.

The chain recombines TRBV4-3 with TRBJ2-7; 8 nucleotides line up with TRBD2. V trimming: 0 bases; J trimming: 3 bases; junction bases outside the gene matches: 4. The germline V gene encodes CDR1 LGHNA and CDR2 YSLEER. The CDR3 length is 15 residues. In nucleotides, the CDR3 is TGCGCCAGCAGCCAAGAGATAGGGACTAGCTACGAGCAGTACTTC. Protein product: CASSQEIGTSYEQYF.

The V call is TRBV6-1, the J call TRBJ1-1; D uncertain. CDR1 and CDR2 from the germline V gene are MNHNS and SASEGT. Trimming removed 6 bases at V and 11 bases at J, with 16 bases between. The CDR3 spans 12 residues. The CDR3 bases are TGTGCCAGCAGCTCGAGTCCCTCGGGGGCTTTCTTT. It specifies CASSSSPSGAFF.

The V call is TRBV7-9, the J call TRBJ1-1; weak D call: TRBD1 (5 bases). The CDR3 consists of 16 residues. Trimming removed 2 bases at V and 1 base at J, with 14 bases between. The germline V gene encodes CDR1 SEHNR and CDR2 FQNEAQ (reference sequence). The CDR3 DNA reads TGTGCCAGCAGCTTAAGTTCGGCAGGGCCGAACACTGAAGCTTTCTTT. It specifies CASSLSSAGPNTEAFF. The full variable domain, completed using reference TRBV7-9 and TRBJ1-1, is DTGVSQNPRHKITKRGQNVTFRCDPISEHNRLYWYRQTLGQGPEFLTYFQNEAQLEKSRLLSDRFSAERPKGSFSTLEIQRTEQGDSAMYLCASSLSSAGPNTEAFFGQGTRLTVV.

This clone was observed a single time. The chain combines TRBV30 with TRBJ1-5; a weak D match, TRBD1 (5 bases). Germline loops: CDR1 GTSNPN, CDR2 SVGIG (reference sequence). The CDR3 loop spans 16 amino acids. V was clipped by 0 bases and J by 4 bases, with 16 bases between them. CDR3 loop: CAWSVSSTGLNQPQHF. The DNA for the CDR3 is TGTGCCTGGAGTGTAAGTAGCACAGGTCTAAATCAGCCCCAGCATTTT. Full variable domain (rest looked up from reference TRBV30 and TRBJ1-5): SQTIHQWPATLVQPVGSPLSLECTVEGTSNPNLYWYRQAAGRGLQLLFYSVGIGQISSEVPQNLSASRPQDRQFILSSKKLLLSDSGFYLCAWSVSSTGLNQPQHFGDGTRLSIL.

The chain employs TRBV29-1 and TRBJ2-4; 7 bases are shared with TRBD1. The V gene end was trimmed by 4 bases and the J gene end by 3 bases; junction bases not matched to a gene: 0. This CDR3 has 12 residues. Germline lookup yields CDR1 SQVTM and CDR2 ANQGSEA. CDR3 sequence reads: CSVGDSKNIQYF. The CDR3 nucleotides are TGCAGCGTTGGGGACAGCAAAAACATTCAGTACTTC.

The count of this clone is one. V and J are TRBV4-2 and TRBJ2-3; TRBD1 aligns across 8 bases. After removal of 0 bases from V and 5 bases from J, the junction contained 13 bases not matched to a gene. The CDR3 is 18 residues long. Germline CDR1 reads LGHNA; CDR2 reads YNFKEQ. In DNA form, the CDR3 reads TGTGCCAGCAGCCAAGATCACCCCGGACAGGGAAGTTTAGATACGCAGTATTTT. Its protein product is CASSQDHPGQGSLDTQYF.

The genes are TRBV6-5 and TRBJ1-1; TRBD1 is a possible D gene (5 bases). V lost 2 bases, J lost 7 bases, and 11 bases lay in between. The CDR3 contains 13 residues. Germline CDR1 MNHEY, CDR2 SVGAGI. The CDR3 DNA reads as TGTGCCAGCAGTTACAGGGGCGGATATGAAGCTTTCTTT. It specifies CASSYRGGYEAFF.

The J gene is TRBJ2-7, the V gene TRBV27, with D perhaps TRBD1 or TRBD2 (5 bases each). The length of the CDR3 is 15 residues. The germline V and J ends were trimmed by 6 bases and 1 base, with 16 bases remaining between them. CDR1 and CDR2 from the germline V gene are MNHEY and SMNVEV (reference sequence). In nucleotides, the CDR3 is TGTGCCAGCAGATTAGTACGGGACGGATCCTACGAGCAGTACTTC. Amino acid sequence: CASRLVRDGSYEQYF.